This TCR beta chain originates from a study of blood T cell repertoires in COVID-19. Across the study: Samples taken during acute and convalescent COVID-19 were collected in the United States, Italy and Spain. T cells, B-cell-depleted T cells, or PBMCs provided the cDNA or gDNA that served as material.

Authors' processing steps: Estimated nucleated cell counts came from reference gene primer amplification. The repertoire was sequenced with immunoSEQ multiplex PCR; TCRdb's copy has only in-frame clones and lacks some. That table gives V, J and clone size, and the DNA gave D and trimming. The sample has tens of thousands of clones, under 90% seen once. The CDR3 extends over 14 amino acids. Germline V gene sequence: CDR1 MNHEY, CDR2 SMNVEV (reference sequence). V gave up 2 bases and J gave up 4 bases; unmatched junction bases: 2. The V and J genes are TRBV27 and TRBJ1-2; 9 bases are shared with TRBD1. Sequences were obtained from peripheral blood. This receptor was identified in a man between 65 and 85 years old who had recovered from COVID-19. The CDR3 here is CASSLGTGSYGYTF. As DNA, the CDR3 is TGTGCCAGCAGTTTAGGGACAGGGTCCTATGGCTACACCTTC.